One sample yielded the 19 T cell receptor beta chains listed below, sequenced in a study of blood T cell repertoires in COVID-19. TCRdb's table, derived via immunoSEQ multiplex PCR, lists solely in-frame clones and lacks some. The sample shows more than 150,000 clones, about 80% of them seen only once. The sequencing sample was made of peripheral blood. The receptors were sampled from a woman in her seventies with acute or convalescent COVID-19.

The rearrangement links TRBV18 to TRBJ1-4; D ambiguous. Germline assignment: CDR1 KGHSH and CDR2 LQKENI. Between the trimmed V and J ends, which lost 6 bases and 6 bases, there was a span of 14 bases. The CDR3 covers 14 residues. CDR3 amino acids: CASSRSAGDEKLFF. The CDR3 region has the DNA TGTGCCAGCTCGCGTTCAGCAGGCGATGAAAAACTGTTTTTT.

The chain couples TRBV6-1 to TRBJ2-2; 9 bases agree with TRBD1. Germline CDR1 reads MNHNS; CDR2 reads SASEGT. This CDR3 contains 16 residues. V lost 2 bases and J lost 6; bases outside the gene matches: 7. CDR3 DNA: TGTGCCAGCAGTGAACCCAGACAGGGGGGTGCCGGGGAGCTGTTTTTT. Protein sequence: CASSEPRQGGAGELFF.

The chain is built from TRBV19 and TRBJ2-1; no reliable D call. Germline lookup yields CDR1 LNHDA and CDR2 SQIVND (reference sequence). The CDR3 is made up of 13 amino acids. Trimming left V 3 bases short and J 8 bases short, with 11 bases between. CDR3 coding DNA: TGTGCCAGTAGTATCGGCCTAGTCCATGAGCAGTTCTTC. This encodes CASSIGLVHEQFF. The full variable domain, its missing parts supplied by reference TRBV19 and TRBJ2-1, is DGGITQSPKYLFRKEGQNVTLSCEQNLNHDAMYWYRQDPGQGLRLIYYSQIVNDFQKGDIAEGYSVSREKKESFPLTVTSAQKNPTAFYLCASSIGLVHEQFFGPGTRLTVL.

The V and J genes are TRBV9 and TRBJ2-5; possibly TRBD1 for D (6 bases). The CDR3 contains 15 residues. CDR1 is SGDLS, CDR2 YYNGEE, per germline. Trimming pared 0 bases from V and 4 bases from J, leaving 13 bases between. For the CDR3, the DNA is TGTGCCAGCAGCGTAGAGGCAGGGGTGAGAGAGACCCAGTACTTC. The encoded protein is CASSVEAGVRETQYF.

This chain connects TRBV5-1 to TRBJ1-3; a possible D gene is TRBD1 (6 bases). CDR1 is SGHRS, CDR2 YFSETQ, per germline. Trimming left V 3 bases short and J 7 bases short, with 14 bases between. The CDR3 is made up of 14 amino acids. In DNA, the CDR3 is TGCGCCAGCAGCTCGAACAGGGAAGGGAACACCATATATTTT. Amino acid sequence: CASSSNREGNTIYF.

The chain carries TRBV5-1 and TRBJ2-7, with 10 bases lining up with TRBD2. J gave up 1 base and V 4 bases, and 8 bases lay outside the gene matches. The CDR3 covers 16 residues. Germline loops: CDR1 SGHRS, CDR2 YFSETQ. CDR3 protein: CASSPTALAGSYEQYF. For the CDR3, the DNA is TGCGCCAGCAGCCCGACCGCACTAGCGGGGTCCTACGAGCAGTACTTC.

The rearrangement uses TRBV7-3 and TRBJ2-6; D may be TRBD1 (5 bases). Trimming pared 2 bases from V and 2 bases from J, leaving 13 bases between. CDR3 size: 17 residues. The V gene's germline CDR1 is SGHTA and CDR2 FQGTGA. In DNA, the CDR3 is TGTGCCAGCAGCTTAGTTCCAGGGTGGGCTGGGGCCAACGTCCTGACTTTC. Encoded protein: CASSLVPGWAGANVLTF.

CDR3 protein: CASSQQLNTEAFF. The DNA for the CDR3 is TGCGCCAGCAGTCAACAGCTGAACACTGAAGCTTTCTTT. J is TRBJ1-1 and V is TRBV5-1; D remains unclear. Germline V gives CDR1 SGHRS, CDR2 YFSETQ. V was shortened by 5 bases and J by 0 bases, with 8 bases between the two germline ends. CDR3 length equals 13 residues.

The chain uses TRBV9 and TRBJ2-7; D perhaps matches TRBD1 (6 bases). This CDR3 is 15 amino acids long. Trimming stripped 4 bases from V and 5 bases from J, with 19 bases between. Germline lookup yields CDR1 SGDLS and CDR2 YYNGEE. CDR3 amino acids: CASSLFQGLQDEQYF. The CDR3 nucleotides read TGTGCCAGCAGCCTTTTTCAGGGGCTCCAAGACGAGCAGTACTTC.

The chain carries TRBV19 and TRBJ2-3; a weak D match, TRBD2 (6 bases). V was shortened by 0 bases and J by 11 bases, with 15 bases between the two germline ends. The CDR3 is 14 amino acids. Germline loops: CDR1 LNHDA, CDR2 SQIVND (reference sequence). The CDR3 spells CASSIDLPEGQQYF. CDR3 coding DNA: TGTGCCAGTAGTATAGATCTCCCGGAGGGCCAGCAGTATTTT. The variable domain in full, completed from reference TRBV19 and TRBJ2-3, reads DGGITQSPKYLFRKEGQNVTLSCEQNLNHDAMYWYRQDPGQGLRLIYYSQIVNDFQKGDIAEGYSVSREKKESFPLTVTSAQKNPTAFYLCASSIDLPEGQQYFGPGTRLTVL.

The V gene is TRBV4-1, the J gene TRBJ2-5, with 8 bases aligning to TRBD1. J was trimmed by 1 base and V by 2 bases; bases with no gene match: 3. This CDR3 has 15 amino acids. Germline values: CDR1 MGHRA, CDR2 YSYEKL. The DNA for the CDR3 is TGCGCCAGCAGCCAATCTCAGGGGGCCCAAGAGACCCAGTACTTC. Translation gives CASSQSQGAQETQYF.

This clone has just a few counts. V and J are TRBV3-1 (or the pseudogene TRBV3-2) and TRBJ1-3; D ambiguous. This CDR3 spans 15 amino acids. Germline-derived CDR1 and CDR2 are LGHDT and YNNKEL (reference sequence). The ends were cut back, 0 bases at V and 1 base at J, with 7 bases in the middle. CDR3 loop: CASSQDVRSGNTIYF. DNA of the CDR3: TGTGCCAGCAGCCAAGATGTGAGATCTGGAAACACCATATATTTT.

This chain uses TRBV18 with TRBJ2-7; 9 nucleotides match TRBD2. Germline CDR1 is KGHSH and CDR2 is LQKENI. CDR3 length: 16 residues. V trimming: 0 bases; J trimming: 2 bases; junction bases outside the gene matches: 5. The CDR3 reads CASSPPNSGSTYEQYF. The CDR3 region has the DNA TGTGCCAGCTCACCACCAAATAGCGGGAGTACCTACGAGCAGTACTTC.

The chain carries TRBV6-5 and TRBJ2-2, with 8 bases identical to TRBD1. The CDR3 contains 15 residues. V gave up 6 bases and J gave up 7 bases; unmatched junction bases: 10. Germline lookup yields CDR1 MNHEY and CDR2 SVGAGI. In DNA form, the CDR3 reads TGTGCCAGCAGCAGGAACAGGGGGGCTGGCGGGGAGCTGTTTTTT. Residues: CASSRNRGAGGELFF.

J is TRBJ2-2 and V is TRBV2; 8 nucleotides line up with TRBD2. This CDR3 is 15 amino acids long. Germline V CDR1 and CDR2: SNHLY, FYNNEI. V shed 8 bases and J 5 bases; nucleotides not matched to a gene: 10. The CDR3 DNA follows: TGTGCCAGCCGGGGCGGGAGGACGGGGACCGGGGAGCTGTTTTTT. It translates to CASRGGRTGTGELFF.

V is TRBV7-2 and J is TRBJ2-7; TRBD1 matches 7 bases. Germline CDR1 is SGHTA and CDR2 is FQGNSA. This CDR3 has 15 amino acids. The trim removed 0 bases at V and 5 bases at J, leaving 7 bases unmatched. As DNA, the CDR3 is TGTGCCAGCAGCTTAGCCGGGACAGCGAGGAACGAGCAGTACTTC. Amino acid sequence: CASSLAGTARNEQYF.

This clone was seen once. The chain combines TRBV2 with TRBJ1-5; 7 nucleotides align to TRBD1. After removal of 4 bases from V and 9 bases from J, the junction contained 6 bases not matched to a gene. The length of the CDR3 is 13 residues. Germline CDR1 and CDR2: SNHLY and FYNNEI. CDR3 coding DNA: TGTGCCAGCAGTGCGGGACAGTCTGTGCCCCAGCATTTT. This sequence encodes CASSAGQSVPQHF.

V and J are TRBV19 and TRBJ1-2; weak D call: TRBD1 (6 bases). The V end was cut by 6 bases, the J end by 4 bases, with 18 bases between. The CDR3 length is 15 residues. Germline CDR1 is LNHDA and CDR2 is SQIVND (reference sequence). The CDR3 DNA reads as TGTGCCAGTAGGAGAGACAGGCTGGAAATCTATGGCTACACCTTC. It yields the protein CASRRDRLEIYGYTF.

The rearrangement links TRBV5-1 to TRBJ2-2, with 8 bases matching TRBD2. The V and J ends lost 1 base and 0 bases, in that order; junction bases with no gene match: 5. CDR1 SGHRS and CDR2 YFSETQ come from the germline V gene. CDR3 length: 17 residues. CDR3 coding DNA: TGCGCCAGCAGCTTGTCTTCGGGAGGGCCGAACACCGGGGAGCTGTTTTTT. It codes for CASSLSSGGPNTGELFF.